This T cell receptor beta chain stems from a study of T cell repertoires and HLA-DP antigens. Study-level information: The donors, ranging 18-to-29 to 60-to-69 years, included a couple of males and one female.

This table comes from immunoSEQ multiplex PCR, and its TCRdb copy is limited to in-frame clones, with some not included. The sample lists approximately 73,000 clones, 80% occurring once. The V gene end was trimmed by 2 bases and the J gene end by 14 bases; junction bases not matched to a gene: 8. The V gene's germline CDR1 is MNHNS and CDR2 SASEGT. The CDR3 has 12 amino acids. Worth noting for this clone: Its antigen remains unidentified.

Findings of the study overall: A non-physiological HeLa system presented antigen to total CD4+ responders.

This receptor was identified in a man aged 60 to 69 in good health and CMV-seronegative. The sample taken for sequencing was CD4+ T cells from PBMCs. The rearrangement uses TRBV6-1 and TRBJ1-2, with TRBD1 identical over 7 bases. CDR3 DNA: TGTGCCAGCAGTGAAACCTGGGGACAGATTACCTTC. Translating it yields CASSETWGQITF.